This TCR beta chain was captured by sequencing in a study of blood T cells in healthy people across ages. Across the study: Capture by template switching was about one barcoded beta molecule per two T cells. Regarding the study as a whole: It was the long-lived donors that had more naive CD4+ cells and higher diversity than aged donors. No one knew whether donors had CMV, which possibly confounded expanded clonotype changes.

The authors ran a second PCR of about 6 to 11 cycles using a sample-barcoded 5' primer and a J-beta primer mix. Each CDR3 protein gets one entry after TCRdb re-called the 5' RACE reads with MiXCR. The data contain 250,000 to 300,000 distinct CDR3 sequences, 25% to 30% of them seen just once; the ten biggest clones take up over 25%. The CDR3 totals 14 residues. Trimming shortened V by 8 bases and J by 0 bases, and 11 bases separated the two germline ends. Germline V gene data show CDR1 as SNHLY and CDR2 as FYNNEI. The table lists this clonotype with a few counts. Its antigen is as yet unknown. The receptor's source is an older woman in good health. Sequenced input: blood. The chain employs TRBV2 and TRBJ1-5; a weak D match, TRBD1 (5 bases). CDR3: CASVDNYSNQPQHF. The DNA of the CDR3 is TGTGCCAGCGTGGACAACTATAGCAATCAGCCCCAGCATTTT.